One and the same sample provided the 32 T cell receptor beta chains below, sequenced in a study of T cell responses to AZD1222 COVID-19 vaccine. The repertoire was sequenced with immunoSEQ multiplex PCR; TCRdb's copy has only in-frame clones and lacks some. Of 150,000 to 200,000 clones in the sample, 94% were seen once. Sequencing used peripheral blood, obtained on day 0 of AZD1222 vaccination. All receptors derive from an adult in good health.

The chain is built from TRBV19 and TRBJ2-1; 9 bases map to TRBD2. There are 16 residues in the CDR3. Losses at the gene ends were 4 bases for V and 10 bases for J; bases not matched to a gene: 14. The germline CDR1 and CDR2 sequences are LNHDA and SQIVND (reference sequence). The CDR3 DNA reads as TGTGCCAGTAGTAGCCCCCTGGCTAGCGGGGCCAGGGAGCAGTTCTTC. Translating gives CASSSPLASGAREQFF.

The J gene is TRBJ2-1, the V gene TRBV27, with 7 bases identical to TRBD2. The CDR3 is made up of 16 amino acids. Trimming removed 4 bases from V and 2 bases from J; junction bases left unmatched: 8. CDR1 is MNHEY and CDR2 is SMNVEV in the germline V gene (reference sequence). The chain's CDR3 is CASSWDGRPPYNEQFF. CDR3 sequence (DNA): TGTGCCAGCAGTTGGGACGGGAGGCCTCCCTACAATGAGCAGTTCTTC.

The chain uses TRBV19 and TRBJ1-2; D is possibly TRBD1 (5 bases). The germline V and J ends were trimmed by 6 bases and 1 base, with 21 bases remaining between them. Looked up from germline, CDR1 is LNHDA and CDR2 is SQIVND (reference sequence). CDR3 length equals 17 residues. CDR3: CASRPGGGFELNYGYTF. DNA of the CDR3: TGTGCCAGTAGGCCCGGGGGAGGCTTCGAGCTTAACTATGGCTACACCTTC.

The chain uses TRBV18 and TRBJ2-7, with TRBD2 identical over 8 bases. The CDR3 loop spans 15 amino acids. Germline trimming cut 4 bases from V and 3 bases from J; bases unmatched to any gene: 8. Germline V CDR1 and CDR2: KGHSH, LQKENI. The CDR3 loop is CASSLQTSASYEQYF. The CDR3 nucleotides are TGTGCCAGCTCACTACAGACTAGCGCAAGCTACGAGCAGTACTTC.

The gene calls are TRBV28 and TRBJ2-2; 9 bases match TRBD2. Looked up from germline, CDR1 is MDHEN and CDR2 is SYDVKM. Germline trimming cut 6 bases from V and 4 bases from J; bases unmatched to any gene: 6. This CDR3 region has 15 residues. CDR3 coding DNA: TGTGCCAGCAGCCCTGCGGGGGGGCTCACCGGGGAGCTGTTTTTT. Amino acid sequence: CASSPAGGLTGELFF.

This chain connects TRBV25-1 to TRBJ2-7, with a weak D call TRBD1 (5 bases). The CDR3 has 16 amino acids. V was clipped by 4 bases and J by 4 bases, with 20 bases between them. CDR1 MGHDK and CDR2 SYGVNS come from the germline V gene. In DNA form, the CDR3 reads TGTGCCAGCAGTGCCCTCGGCGACAGTCTAGGGTACGAGCAGTACTTC. It encodes CASSALGDSLGYEQYF.

V is TRBV27 and J is TRBJ2-7, with TRBD2 matching over 7 bases. Germline trimming cut 2 bases from V and 8 bases from J; bases unmatched to any gene: 6. Germline V gene lookup returns CDR1 MNHEY and CDR2 SMNVEV (reference sequence). The CDR3 consists of 13 residues. In DNA form, the CDR3 reads TGTGCCAGCAGTTTAAGTGGTGGGACTAAGCAGTACTTC. Residues: CASSLSGGTKQYF.

The chain has TRBV19 and TRBJ1-3; D uncertain. Germline V gives CDR1 LNHDA, CDR2 SQIVND (reference sequence). CDR3 size: 13 residues. Trimming stripped 6 bases from V and 2 bases from J, with 8 bases between. In DNA form, the CDR3 reads TGTGCCAGTAGCACCCCAACTGGAAACACCATATATTTT. As protein: CASSTPTGNTIYF.

J is TRBJ2-2 and V is TRBV3-1 (or the pseudogene TRBV3-2); perhaps TRBD1 as D (5 bases). The V end was cut by 1 base, the J end by 7 bases, with 13 bases between. The CDR3 consists of 15 residues. The V gene's germline CDR1 is LGHDT and CDR2 YNNKEL (reference sequence). CDR3 loop: CASSQGVRGRGELFF. CDR3 nucleotide sequence: TGTGCCAGCAGCCAAGGGGTTAGGGGCCGCGGGGAGCTGTTTTTT.

This sequence joins TRBV27 and TRBJ1-1; the D is unclear. This CDR3 region has 13 residues. V was cut by 5 bases and J by 3 bases, with 10 bases left in between. Germline V lookup: CDR1 MNHEY, CDR2 SMNVEV (reference sequence). CDR3 loop: CASSILRDTEAFF. CDR3 nucleotides: TGTGCCAGCAGTATCCTCAGAGACACTGAAGCTTTCTTT.

The chain joins TRBV19 to TRBJ2-1, with 8 positions matching TRBD2. V was clipped by 4 bases and J by 8 bases; unmatched bases: 7. The germline V gene encodes CDR1 LNHDA and CDR2 SQIVND (reference sequence). CDR3 length equals 14 residues. CDR3 nucleotide sequence: TGTGCCAGTAGTACCCAGCGGGAGAGCGATGAGCAGTTCTTC. It yields the protein CASSTQRESDEQFF. The whole variable domain, remainder taken from reference TRBV19 and TRBJ2-1, is DGGITQSPKYLFRKEGQNVTLSCEQNLNHDAMYWYRQDPGQGLRLIYYSQIVNDFQKGDIAEGYSVSREKKESFPLTVTSAQKNPTAFYLCASSTQRESDEQFFGPGTRLTVL.

The rearrangement joins TRBV9 to TRBJ2-7; D not certain. Germline lookup yields CDR1 SGDLS and CDR2 YYNGEE. The CDR3 loop spans 14 amino acids. Between the trimmed V and J ends, which lost 4 bases and 3 bases, there was a span of 14 bases. This CDR3 is CASSPQSQFYEQYF. DNA of the CDR3: TGTGCCAGCAGCCCCCAAAGCCAATTCTACGAGCAGTACTTC.

The chain links TRBV11-3 to TRBJ1-5; no clear D gene. Germline lookup yields CDR1 SGHNT and CDR2 YENEEA. The V and J ends lost 7 bases and 6 bases respectively, with 7 bases between them. The CDR3 extends over 11 amino acids. CDR3 in amino acids: CASIGRQPQHF. The CDR3 DNA sequence: TGTGCCAGCATTGGACGTCAGCCCCAGCATTTT.

This sequence joins TRBV4-1 and TRBJ2-7, with TRBD2 identical over 8 bases. Per germline, CDR1 MGHRA and CDR2 YSYEKL. After removal of 1 base from V and 4 bases from J, the junction contained 18 bases not matched to a gene. The CDR3 is 19 residues long. The CDR3 nucleotides read TGCGCCAGCAGCCAAGTCCGAACCGATGGGACTAGGAAACCTTACGAGCAGTACTTC. Its translation is CASSQVRTDGTRKPYEQYF.

DNA of the CDR3: TGTGCCAGCATGCGGGGGGGCCAAGAGACCCAGTACTTC. Protein product: CASMRGGQETQYF. J is TRBJ2-5 and V is TRBV5-4; 9 nucleotides agree with TRBD2. The CDR3 contains 13 residues. Losses at the gene ends were 6 bases for V and 1 base for J; bases not matched to a gene: 1. Germline assignment: CDR1 SGHNT and CDR2 YYREEE (reference sequence).

The gene calls are TRBV11-2 and TRBJ1-1; D unresolved. The CDR3 sequence is 14 residues long. Germline V CDR1 and CDR2: SGHAT, FQNNGV. With 3 bases removed from V and 9 bases from J, the gap between germline ends came to 17 bases. DNA of the CDR3: TGTGCCAGCAGCTTGGCGGCCGCCGCGACCCAAGCTTTCTTT. It is translated as CASSLAAAATQAFF.

The chain recombines TRBV2 with TRBJ2-4; TRBD1 agrees at 8 bases. This CDR3 region has 14 residues. V gave up 5 bases and J gave up 3 bases; unmatched junction bases: 3. Germline assignment: CDR1 SNHLY and CDR2 FYNNEI. CDR3 coding DNA: TGTGCCAGCAGTCGACAGGGGAGCAAAAACATTCAGTACTTC. It is translated as CASSRQGSKNIQYF. Complete variable domain (other parts from reference TRBV2 and TRBJ2-4): EPEVTQTPSHQVTQMGQEVILRCVPISNHLYFYWYRQILGQKVEFLVSFYNNEISEKSEIFDDQFSVERPDGSNFTLKIRSTKLEDSAMYFCASSRQGSKNIQYFGAGTRLSVL.

The genes are TRBV11-3 and TRBJ2-1; D remains ambiguous. The CDR3 extends over 14 amino acids. The germline CDR1 and CDR2 sequences are SGHNT and YENEEA. Trimming removed 3 bases from V and 3 bases from J, with 9 bases in between. CDR3 DNA: TGTGCCAGCAGCTTCGGGCCTAACTACAATGAGCAGTTCTTC. Residues: CASSFGPNYNEQFF.

CDR3 sequence: CAINYEEAKNIQYF. Written as DNA, the CDR3 is TGCGCCATCAACTATGAGGAAGCCAAAAACATTCAGTACTTC. The genes are TRBV10-1 and TRBJ2-4; D unresolved. This CDR3 contains 14 residues. Germline V CDR1 and CDR2: WNHNN, SYGVQD (reference sequence). V shed 10 bases and J shed 0 bases, with 13 bases lying between them.

This rearrangement joins TRBV5-1 to TRBJ2-2; 8 bases fit TRBD1. The V gene's germline CDR1 is SGHRS and CDR2 YFSETQ. The CDR3 spans 16 residues. Trimming removed 6 bases from V and 4 bases from J; junction bases left unmatched: 11. CDR3 amino acids: CASISGGQERTGELFF. In DNA, the CDR3 is TGCGCCAGCATCAGTGGGGGACAGGAGCGCACCGGGGAGCTGTTTTTT.

V and J are TRBV5-1 and TRBJ2-1; 9 bases agree with TRBD2. Trimming cost V 4 bases and J 0 bases; bases outside gene matches: 2. Germline CDR1 and CDR2: SGHRS and YFSETQ. The CDR3 extends over 15 amino acids. Here the CDR3 reads CASSISGGSYNEQFF. For the CDR3, the DNA is TGCGCCAGCAGCATTAGCGGGGGCTCCTACAATGAGCAGTTCTTC. The entire variable domain, with the rest obtained from reference TRBV5-1 and TRBJ2-1, is as follows: KAGVTQTPRYLIKTRGQQVTLSCSPISGHRSVSWYQQTPGQGLQFLFEYFSETQRNKGNFPGRFSGRQFSNSRSEMNVSTLELGDSALYLCASSISGGSYNEQFFGPGTRLTVL.

The genes are TRBV7-6 and TRBJ2-3; TRBD2 might be the D (6 bases). This CDR3 spans 15 amino acids. Looked up from germline, CDR1 is SGHVS and CDR2 is FNYEAQ. V lost 3 bases, J lost 5 bases, and 15 bases lay in between. This chain's CDR3 is CASSFRVGGEDTQYF. As DNA, the CDR3 is TGTGCCAGCAGCTTTCGAGTGGGGGGTGAAGATACGCAGTATTTT.

This clone was observed once. The V gene is TRBV7-9, the J gene TRBJ2-7, with D possibly matching TRBD1 (6 bases). The V gene's germline CDR1 is SEHNR and CDR2 FQNEAQ (reference sequence). Trimming removed 5 bases at V and 2 bases at J, with 13 bases between. The CDR3 is 14 amino acids. The CDR3 sequence: CASSIWTDTYEQYF. The CDR3 DNA reads as TGTGCCAGCAGCATCTGGACAGACACCTACGAGCAGTACTTC.

The chain employs TRBV5-1 and TRBJ2-1; TRBD2 matches 7 bases. This CDR3 region has 16 residues. Trimming took 0 bases from V and 4 from J; bases not matched to a gene: 7. Germline V lookup: CDR1 SGHRS, CDR2 YFSETQ. The chain's CDR3 is CASSLAASGAYNEQFF. The CDR3 nucleotides are TGCGCCAGCAGCTTGGCGGCTAGCGGAGCTTACAATGAGCAGTTCTTC.

The rearrangement joins TRBV7-9 to TRBJ1-5, with no clear D. The V end lost 6 bases, the J end lost 7 bases, and 10 bases lay between the germline ends. Germline CDR1 SEHNR, CDR2 FQNEAQ (reference sequence). This CDR3 is built from 12 residues. The CDR3 region has the DNA TGTGCCAGCAGTCGGGAGGGCCAGCCCCAGCATTTT. Translation: CASSREGQPQHF.

This clone was counted between two and nine times. This chain uses TRBV6-5 with TRBJ1-5; the D is unclear. This CDR3 region has 11 residues. Looked up from germline, CDR1 is MNHEY and CDR2 is SVGAGI. Deletions cut 6 bases from V and 4 bases from J, with 4 bases between. The CDR3 loop is CASRDNQPQHF. CDR3 DNA sequence: TGTGCCAGCAGGGATAATCAGCCCCAGCATTTT.

In this sample, this clone turned up once. This chain uses TRBV5-4 with TRBJ1-2, with no clear D. The germline V and J ends were trimmed by 0 bases and 0 bases, with 6 bases remaining between them. The CDR3 is made up of 14 amino acids. From germline, CDR1 is SGHNT and CDR2 YYREEE (reference sequence). The DNA for the CDR3 is TGTGCCAGCAGCTTGGGCCTTTCTAACTATGGCTACACCTTC. It codes for CASSLGLSNYGYTF.

The V and J genes are TRBV30 and TRBJ1-2; D gene unclear. Germline V gene lookup returns CDR1 GTSNPN and CDR2 SVGIG (reference sequence). V gave up 1 base and J gave up 5 bases, with 14 bases separating them. This CDR3 spans 14 amino acids. CDR3 sequence (DNA): TGTGCCTGGAGTGAAACGGGCACTTGGTATGGCTACACCTTC. Protein sequence: CAWSETGTWYGYTF.

DNA for the CDR3: TGTGCCAGCAGCCAAGAAGGGACATCTGTCCCCGGGGAGCTGTTTTTT. Its translation is CASSQEGTSVPGELFF. The chain employs TRBV3-1 (or the pseudogene TRBV3-2) and TRBJ2-2, with D tentatively TRBD1 (6 bases). The V and J ends lost 0 bases and 6 bases respectively, with 14 bases between them. From germline, CDR1 is LGHDT and CDR2 YNNKEL (reference sequence). The CDR3 loop spans 16 amino acids.

The V and J genes are TRBV28 and TRBJ2-1; TRBD2 aligns across 10 bases. Germline V CDR1 and CDR2: MDHEN, SYDVKM. With 5 bases clipped from V and 6 bases from J, the junction kept 7 bases outside the gene matches. The CDR3 consists of 15 residues. Here the CDR3 reads CASSPAGGPGNEQFF. The DNA of the CDR3 is TGTGCCAGCAGTCCAGCGGGAGGGCCGGGCAATGAGCAGTTCTTC.

The CDR3 reads CASSGQLLSSTDTQYF. Written as DNA, the CDR3 is TGCGCCAGCTCCGGACAGCTACTATCAAGCACAGATACGCAGTATTTT. The chain links TRBV10-1 to TRBJ2-3, with D possibly being TRBD1 (6 bases). The V and J ends lost 8 bases and 0 bases respectively, with 18 bases between them. CDR3 length: 16 amino acids. Germline V gives CDR1 WNHNN, CDR2 SYGVQD (reference sequence).

The rearrangement joins TRBV7-9 to TRBJ1-5; weak D call: TRBD1 (5 bases). This CDR3 has 14 amino acids. V gave up 5 bases and J gave up 7 bases, with 15 bases separating them. Per the germline V gene, CDR1 is SEHNR and CDR2 is FQNEAQ (reference sequence). CDR3 in DNA: TGTGCCAGCAGCCCGGGAGGGGTAAAACAGCCCCAGCATTTT. It codes for CASSPGGVKQPQHF. Full variable domain (rest looked up from reference TRBV7-9 and TRBJ1-5): DTGVSQNPRHKITKRGQNVTFRCDPISEHNRLYWYRQTLGQGPEFLTYFQNEAQLEKSRLLSDRFSAERPKGSFSTLEIQRTEQGDSAMYLCASSPGGVKQPQHFGDGTRLSIL.